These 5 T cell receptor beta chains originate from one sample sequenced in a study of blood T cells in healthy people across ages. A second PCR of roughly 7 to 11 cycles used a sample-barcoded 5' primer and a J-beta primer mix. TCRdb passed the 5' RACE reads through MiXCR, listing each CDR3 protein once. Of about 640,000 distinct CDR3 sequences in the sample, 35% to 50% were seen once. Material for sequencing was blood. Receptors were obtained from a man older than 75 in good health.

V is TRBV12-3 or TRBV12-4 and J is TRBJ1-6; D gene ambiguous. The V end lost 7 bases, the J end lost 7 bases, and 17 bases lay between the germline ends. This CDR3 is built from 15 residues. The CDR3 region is CASKAAPSENSPLHF. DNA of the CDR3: TGTGCCAGCAAGGCAGCCCCTTCAGAGAATTCACCCCTCCACTTT.

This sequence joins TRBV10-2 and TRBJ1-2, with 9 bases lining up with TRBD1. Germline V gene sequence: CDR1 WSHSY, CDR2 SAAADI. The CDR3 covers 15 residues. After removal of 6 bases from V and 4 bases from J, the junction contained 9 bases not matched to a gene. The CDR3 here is CASREQGASIYGYTF. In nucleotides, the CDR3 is TGCGCCAGCAGAGAACAGGGGGCGTCGATCTATGGCTACACCTTC.

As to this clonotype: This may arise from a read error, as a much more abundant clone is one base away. CDR3 DNA sequence: TGCAGTGCTCAGACTAGCGGGGCAGAGCAGTACTTC. Translating gives CSAQTSGAEQYF. The chain is built from TRBV20-1 and TRBJ2-5; 11 bases align to TRBD2. The CDR3 runs to 12 residues. V trimming: 5 bases; J trimming: 11 bases; junction bases outside the gene matches: 7. The germline gives CDR1 DFQATT, CDR2 SNEGSKA (reference sequence).

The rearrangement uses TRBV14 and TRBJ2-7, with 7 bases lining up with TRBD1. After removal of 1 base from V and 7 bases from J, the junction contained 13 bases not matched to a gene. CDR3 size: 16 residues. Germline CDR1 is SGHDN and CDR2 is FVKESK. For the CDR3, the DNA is TGTGCCAGCAGCCAAGTTGGTAAGGGGGCGGTCAATGAGCAGTACTTC. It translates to CASSQVGKGAVNEQYF.

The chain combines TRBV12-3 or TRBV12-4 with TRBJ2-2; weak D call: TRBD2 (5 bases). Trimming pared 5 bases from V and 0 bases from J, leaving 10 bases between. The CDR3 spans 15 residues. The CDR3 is CASSRSGANTGELFF. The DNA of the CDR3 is TGTGCCAGCAGTCGAAGCGGAGCGAACACCGGGGAGCTGTTTTTT.